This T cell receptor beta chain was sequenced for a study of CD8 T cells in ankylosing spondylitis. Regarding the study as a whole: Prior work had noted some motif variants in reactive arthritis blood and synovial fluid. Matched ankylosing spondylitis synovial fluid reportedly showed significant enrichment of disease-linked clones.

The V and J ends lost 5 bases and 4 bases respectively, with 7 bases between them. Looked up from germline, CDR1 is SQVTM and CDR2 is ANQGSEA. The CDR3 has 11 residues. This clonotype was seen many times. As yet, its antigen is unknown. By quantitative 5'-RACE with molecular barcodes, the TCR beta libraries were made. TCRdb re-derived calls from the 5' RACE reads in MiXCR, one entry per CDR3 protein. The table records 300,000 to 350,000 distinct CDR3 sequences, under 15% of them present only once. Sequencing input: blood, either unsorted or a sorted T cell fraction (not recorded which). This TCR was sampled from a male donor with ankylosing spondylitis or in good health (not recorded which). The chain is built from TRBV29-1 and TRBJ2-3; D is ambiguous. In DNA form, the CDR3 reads TGCAGCGTTCTAATACCAGATACGCAGTATTTT. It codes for CSVLIPDTQYF.